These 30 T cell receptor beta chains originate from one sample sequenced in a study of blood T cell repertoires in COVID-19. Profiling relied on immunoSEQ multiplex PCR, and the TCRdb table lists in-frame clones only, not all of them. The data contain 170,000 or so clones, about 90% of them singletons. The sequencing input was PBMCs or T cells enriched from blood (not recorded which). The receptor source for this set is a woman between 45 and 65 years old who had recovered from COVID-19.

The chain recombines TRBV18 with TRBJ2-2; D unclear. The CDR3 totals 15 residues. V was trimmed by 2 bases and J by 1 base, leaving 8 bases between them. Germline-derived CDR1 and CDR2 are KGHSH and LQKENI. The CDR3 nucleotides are TGTGCCAGCTCACCAAAGCTCCGGAACACCGGGGAGCTGTTTTTT. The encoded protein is CASSPKLRNTGELFF.

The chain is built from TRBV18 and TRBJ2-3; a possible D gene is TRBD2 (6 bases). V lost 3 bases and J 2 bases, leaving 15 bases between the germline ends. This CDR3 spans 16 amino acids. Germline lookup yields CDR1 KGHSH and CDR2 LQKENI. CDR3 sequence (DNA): TGTGCCAGCTCACCCCCGGCTAGCGTTTTCACAGATACGCAGTATTTT. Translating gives CASSPPASVFTDTQYF.

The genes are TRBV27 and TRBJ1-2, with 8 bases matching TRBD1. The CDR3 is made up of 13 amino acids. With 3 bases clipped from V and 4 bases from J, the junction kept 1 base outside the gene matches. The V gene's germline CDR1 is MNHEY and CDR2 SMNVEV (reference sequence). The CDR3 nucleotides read TGTGCCAGCAGTTTTACAGGGGGCTATGGCTACACCTTC. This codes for CASSFTGGYGYTF.

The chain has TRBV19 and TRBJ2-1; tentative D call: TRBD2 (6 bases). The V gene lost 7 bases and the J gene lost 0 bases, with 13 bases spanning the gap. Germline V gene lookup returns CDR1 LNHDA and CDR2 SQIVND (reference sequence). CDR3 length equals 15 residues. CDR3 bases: TGTGCCAGTATGAGAGTAGCGGACTCCTACAATGAGCAGTTCTTC. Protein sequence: CASMRVADSYNEQFF.

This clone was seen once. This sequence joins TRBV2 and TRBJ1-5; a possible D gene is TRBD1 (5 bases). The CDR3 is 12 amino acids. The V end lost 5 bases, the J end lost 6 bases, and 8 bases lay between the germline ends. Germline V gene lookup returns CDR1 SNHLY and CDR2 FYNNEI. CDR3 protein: CASSLGGQPQHF. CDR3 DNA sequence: TGTGCCAGCAGTCTCGGGGGTCAGCCCCAGCATTTT.

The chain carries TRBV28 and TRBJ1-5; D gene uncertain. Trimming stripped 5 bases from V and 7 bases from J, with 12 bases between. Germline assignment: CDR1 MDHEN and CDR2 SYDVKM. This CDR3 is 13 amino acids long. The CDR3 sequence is CASSPTRLQPQHF. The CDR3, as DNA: TGTGCCAGCAGTCCCACGAGGTTGCAGCCCCAGCATTTT.

DNA for the CDR3: TGTGCCAGCAGTTTAAATAAGCGGACAGATACGCAGTATTTT. Translating it yields CASSLNKRTDTQYF. The chain is built from TRBV28 and TRBJ2-3; D may be TRBD2 (5 bases). In germline, CDR1 is MDHEN, CDR2 SYDVKM. There are 14 residues in the CDR3. The germline V and J ends were trimmed by 2 bases and 3 bases, with 9 bases remaining between them.

CDR3 loop: CATSRGGGNEKLFF. CDR3 DNA sequence: TGTGCCACCAGCAGAGGGGGGGGGAATGAAAAACTGTTTTTT. The rearrangement joins TRBV15 to TRBJ1-4; perhaps TRBD1 as D (5 bases). Trimming pared 1 base from V and 5 bases from J, leaving 8 bases between. This CDR3 comprises 14 residues. Germline lookup yields CDR1 LNHNV and CDR2 YYDKDF (reference sequence).

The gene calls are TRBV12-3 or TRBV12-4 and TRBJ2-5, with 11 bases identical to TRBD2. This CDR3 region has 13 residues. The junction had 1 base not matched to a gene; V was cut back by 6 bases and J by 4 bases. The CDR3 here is CASRLAGVETQYF. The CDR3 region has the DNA TGTGCCAGCAGACTAGCGGGAGTAGAGACCCAGTACTTC.

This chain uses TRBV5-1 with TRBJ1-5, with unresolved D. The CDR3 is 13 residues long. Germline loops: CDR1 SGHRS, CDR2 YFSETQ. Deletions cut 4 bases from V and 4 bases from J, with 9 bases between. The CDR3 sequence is CASSVGGNQPQHF. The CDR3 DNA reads TGCGCCAGCAGCGTGGGAGGAAATCAGCCCCAGCATTTT.

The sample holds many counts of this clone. The CDR3 region has the DNA TGTGCCAGCGGAAGGGAGGGATCCTACAATGAGCAGTTCTTC. This sequence encodes CASGREGSYNEQFF. This chain uses TRBV28 with TRBJ2-1; the match to TRBD2 covers 7 bases. This CDR3 contains 14 residues. In germline, CDR1 is MDHEN, CDR2 SYDVKM. With 8 bases clipped from V and 1 base from J, the junction kept 5 bases outside the gene matches.

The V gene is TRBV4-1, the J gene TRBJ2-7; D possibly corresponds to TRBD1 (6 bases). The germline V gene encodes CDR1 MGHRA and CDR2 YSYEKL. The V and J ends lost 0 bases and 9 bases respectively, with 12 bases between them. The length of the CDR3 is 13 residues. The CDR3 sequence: CASSQDEGDRQYF. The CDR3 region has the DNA TGCGCCAGCAGCCAAGATGAGGGGGACCGGCAGTACTTC.

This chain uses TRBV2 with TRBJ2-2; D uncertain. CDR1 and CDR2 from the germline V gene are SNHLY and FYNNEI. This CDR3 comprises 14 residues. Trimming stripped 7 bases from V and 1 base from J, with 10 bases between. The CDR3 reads CASKETMNTGELFF. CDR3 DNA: TGTGCCAGCAAGGAGACGATGAACACCGGGGAGCTGTTTTTT.

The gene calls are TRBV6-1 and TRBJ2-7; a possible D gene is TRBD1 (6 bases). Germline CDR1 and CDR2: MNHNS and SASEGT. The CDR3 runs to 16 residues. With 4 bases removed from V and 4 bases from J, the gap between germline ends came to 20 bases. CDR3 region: CASSASHGATGYEQYF. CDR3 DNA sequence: TGTGCCAGCAGTGCCTCCCATGGGGCAACAGGGTACGAGCAGTACTTC.

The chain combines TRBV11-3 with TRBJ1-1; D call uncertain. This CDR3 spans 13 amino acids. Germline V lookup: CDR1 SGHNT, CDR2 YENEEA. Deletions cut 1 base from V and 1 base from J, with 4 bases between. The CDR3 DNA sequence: TGTGCCAGCAGCTTAGTTAGGAACACTGAAGCTTTCTTT. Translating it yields CASSLVRNTEAFF.

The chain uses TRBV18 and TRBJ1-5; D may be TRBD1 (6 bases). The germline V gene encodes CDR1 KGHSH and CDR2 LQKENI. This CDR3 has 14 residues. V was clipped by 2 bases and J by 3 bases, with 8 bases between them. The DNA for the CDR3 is TGTGCCAGCTCACCAACAGGGCCCAATCAGCCCCAGCATTTT. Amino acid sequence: CASSPTGPNQPQHF.

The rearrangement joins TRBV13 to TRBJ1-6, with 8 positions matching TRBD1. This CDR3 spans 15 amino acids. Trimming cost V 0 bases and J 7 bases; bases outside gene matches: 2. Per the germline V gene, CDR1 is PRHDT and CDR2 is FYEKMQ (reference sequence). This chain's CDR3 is CASSLGGQGNSPLHF. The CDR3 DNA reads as TGTGCCAGCAGCTTAGGTGGACAGGGAAATTCACCCCTCCACTTT. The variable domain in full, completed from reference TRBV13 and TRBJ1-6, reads AAGVIQSPRHLIKEKRETATLKCYPIPRHDTVYWYQQGPGQDPQFLISFYEKMQSDKGSIPDRFSAQQFSDYHSELNMSSLELGDSALYFCASSLGGQGNSPLHFGNGTRLTVT.

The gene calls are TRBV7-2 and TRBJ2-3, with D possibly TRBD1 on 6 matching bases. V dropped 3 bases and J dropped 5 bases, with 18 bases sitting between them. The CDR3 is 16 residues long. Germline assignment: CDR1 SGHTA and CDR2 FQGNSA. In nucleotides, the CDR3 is TGTGCCAGCAGCTTGGCCGGGACAAGCAACGGAGATACGCAGTATTTT. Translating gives CASSLAGTSNGDTQYF.

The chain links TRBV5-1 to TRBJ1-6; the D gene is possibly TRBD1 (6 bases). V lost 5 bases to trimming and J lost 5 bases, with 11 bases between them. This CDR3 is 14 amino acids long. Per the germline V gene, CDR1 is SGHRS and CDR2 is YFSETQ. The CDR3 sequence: CASSSGQNNSPLHF. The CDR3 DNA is TGCGCCAGCAGTTCGGGACAAAATAATTCACCCCTCCACTTT. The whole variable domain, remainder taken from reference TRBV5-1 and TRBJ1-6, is KAGVTQTPRYLIKTRGQQVTLSCSPISGHRSVSWYQQTPGQGLQFLFEYFSETQRNKGNFPGRFSGRQFSNSRSEMNVSTLELGDSALYLCASSSGQNNSPLHFGNGTRLTVT.

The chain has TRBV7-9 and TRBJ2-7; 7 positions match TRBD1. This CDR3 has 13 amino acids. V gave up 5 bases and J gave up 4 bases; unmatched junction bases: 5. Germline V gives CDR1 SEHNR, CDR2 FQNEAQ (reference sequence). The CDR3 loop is CASSPDRAYEQYF. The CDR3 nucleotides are TGTGCCAGCAGCCCAGACAGGGCATACGAGCAGTACTTC.

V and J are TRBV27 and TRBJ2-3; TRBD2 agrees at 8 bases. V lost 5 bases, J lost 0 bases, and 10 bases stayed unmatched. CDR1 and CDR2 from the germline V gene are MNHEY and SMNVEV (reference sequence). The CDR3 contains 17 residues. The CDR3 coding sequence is TGTGCCAGCAGTCTATTCCGGGCTAGCGGGAGCACAGATACGCAGTATTTT. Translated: CASSLFRASGSTDTQYF.

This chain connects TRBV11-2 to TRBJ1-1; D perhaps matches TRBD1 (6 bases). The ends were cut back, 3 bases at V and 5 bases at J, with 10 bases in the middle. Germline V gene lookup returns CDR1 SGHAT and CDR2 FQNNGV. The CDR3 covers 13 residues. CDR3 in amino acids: CASSLGAKTEAFF. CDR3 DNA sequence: TGTGCCAGCAGCTTGGGGGCGAAGACTGAAGCTTTCTTT.

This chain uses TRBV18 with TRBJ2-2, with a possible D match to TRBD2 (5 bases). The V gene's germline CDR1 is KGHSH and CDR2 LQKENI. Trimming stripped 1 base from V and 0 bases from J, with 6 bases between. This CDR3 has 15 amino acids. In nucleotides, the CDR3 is TGTGCCAGCTCACCACTAGCGACGAACACCGGGGAGCTGTTTTTT. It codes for CASSPLATNTGELFF.

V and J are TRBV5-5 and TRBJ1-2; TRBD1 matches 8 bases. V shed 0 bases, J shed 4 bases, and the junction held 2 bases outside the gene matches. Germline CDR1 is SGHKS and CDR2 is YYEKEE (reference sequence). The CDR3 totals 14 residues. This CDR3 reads CASSLAQGVYGYTF. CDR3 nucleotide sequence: TGTGCCAGCAGCTTGGCACAGGGGGTCTATGGCTACACCTTC.

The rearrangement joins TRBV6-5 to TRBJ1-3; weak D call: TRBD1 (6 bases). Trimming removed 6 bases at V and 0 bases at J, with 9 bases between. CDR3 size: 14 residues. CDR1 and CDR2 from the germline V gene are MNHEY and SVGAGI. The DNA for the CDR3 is TGTGCCAGCAGACAGGACAGCTCTGGAAACACCATATATTTT. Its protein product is CASRQDSSGNTIYF.

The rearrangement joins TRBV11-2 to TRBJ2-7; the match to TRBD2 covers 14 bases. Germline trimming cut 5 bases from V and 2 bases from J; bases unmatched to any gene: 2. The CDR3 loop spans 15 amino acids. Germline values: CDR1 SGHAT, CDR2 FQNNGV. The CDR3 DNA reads TGTGCCAGCAGCCGACTAGCGGGAGGGGCCTACGAGCAGTACTTC. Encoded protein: CASSRLAGGAYEQYF.

The CDR3 is CASTLQGGSTEAFF. For the CDR3, the DNA is TGTGCCAGTACCCTGCAGGGGGGTAGCACTGAAGCTTTCTTT. V is TRBV19 and J is TRBJ1-1; 7 positions match TRBD1. After removal of 7 bases from V and 4 bases from J, the junction contained 9 bases not matched to a gene. The CDR3 covers 14 residues. Germline CDR1 is LNHDA and CDR2 is SQIVND (reference sequence).

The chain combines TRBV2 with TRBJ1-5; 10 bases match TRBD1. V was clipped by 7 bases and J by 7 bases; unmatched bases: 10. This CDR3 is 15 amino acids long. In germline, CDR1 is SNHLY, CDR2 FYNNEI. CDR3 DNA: TGTGCCAGCAAACGACAGACAGGGGGCGGGCAGCCCCAGCATTTT. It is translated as CASKRQTGGGQPQHF.

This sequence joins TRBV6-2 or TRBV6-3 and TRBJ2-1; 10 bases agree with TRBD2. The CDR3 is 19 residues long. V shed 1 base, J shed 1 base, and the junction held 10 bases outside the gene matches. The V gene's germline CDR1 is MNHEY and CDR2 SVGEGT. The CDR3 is CASSYLAPLAGVSYNEQFF. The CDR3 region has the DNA TGTGCCAGCAGTTACTTGGCTCCCCTAGCGGGAGTATCCTACAATGAGCAGTTCTTC.

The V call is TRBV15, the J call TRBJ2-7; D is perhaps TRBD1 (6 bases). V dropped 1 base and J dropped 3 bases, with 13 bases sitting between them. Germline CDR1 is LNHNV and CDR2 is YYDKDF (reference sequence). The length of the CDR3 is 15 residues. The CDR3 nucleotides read TGTGCCACCAGCAGAGGCAGGGGAGTTGTCTACGAGCAGTACTTC. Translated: CATSRGRGVVYEQYF.